This T cell receptor beta chain was sequenced during a study of ipilimumab plus nivolumab after autologous stem cell transplantation. The overall study: A median of roughly 8 nivolumab and 5 ipilimumab doses were given. Study-level points and caveats: The authors say TCR, Treg and microbiome findings warrant further study.

Some clones are missing from TCRdb's copy, which holds only in-frame ones; the method was immunoSEQ multiplex PCR. The table includes about 40,000 clones, around 93% detected once. Ipilimumab, 1 mg/kg, started 14 to 28 days after autologous transplant. Dosing: nivolumab 3 mg/kg IV, weeks 1, 4, 7, 10, then every two weeks to week 26. Germline V gene data show CDR1 as SGHAT and CDR2 as FQNNGV. This CDR3 comprises 17 residues. Germline trimming cut 5 bases from V and 6 bases from J; bases unmatched to any gene: 16. With respect to this clone: Its antigen remains unknown.

V gene TRBV11-2 combines with J gene TRBJ2-7; the match to TRBD2 covers 10 bases. This receptor was obtained from a male donor with multiple myeloma. The material sequenced was PBMCs, taken in a trial of ipilimumab plus nivolumab as post-transplant consolidation. This CDR3 reads CASSLTRQREGPLEQYF. CDR3 in DNA: TGTGCCAGCAGCCTCACTAGGCAGCGGGAGGGCCCGCTCGAGCAGTACTTC.